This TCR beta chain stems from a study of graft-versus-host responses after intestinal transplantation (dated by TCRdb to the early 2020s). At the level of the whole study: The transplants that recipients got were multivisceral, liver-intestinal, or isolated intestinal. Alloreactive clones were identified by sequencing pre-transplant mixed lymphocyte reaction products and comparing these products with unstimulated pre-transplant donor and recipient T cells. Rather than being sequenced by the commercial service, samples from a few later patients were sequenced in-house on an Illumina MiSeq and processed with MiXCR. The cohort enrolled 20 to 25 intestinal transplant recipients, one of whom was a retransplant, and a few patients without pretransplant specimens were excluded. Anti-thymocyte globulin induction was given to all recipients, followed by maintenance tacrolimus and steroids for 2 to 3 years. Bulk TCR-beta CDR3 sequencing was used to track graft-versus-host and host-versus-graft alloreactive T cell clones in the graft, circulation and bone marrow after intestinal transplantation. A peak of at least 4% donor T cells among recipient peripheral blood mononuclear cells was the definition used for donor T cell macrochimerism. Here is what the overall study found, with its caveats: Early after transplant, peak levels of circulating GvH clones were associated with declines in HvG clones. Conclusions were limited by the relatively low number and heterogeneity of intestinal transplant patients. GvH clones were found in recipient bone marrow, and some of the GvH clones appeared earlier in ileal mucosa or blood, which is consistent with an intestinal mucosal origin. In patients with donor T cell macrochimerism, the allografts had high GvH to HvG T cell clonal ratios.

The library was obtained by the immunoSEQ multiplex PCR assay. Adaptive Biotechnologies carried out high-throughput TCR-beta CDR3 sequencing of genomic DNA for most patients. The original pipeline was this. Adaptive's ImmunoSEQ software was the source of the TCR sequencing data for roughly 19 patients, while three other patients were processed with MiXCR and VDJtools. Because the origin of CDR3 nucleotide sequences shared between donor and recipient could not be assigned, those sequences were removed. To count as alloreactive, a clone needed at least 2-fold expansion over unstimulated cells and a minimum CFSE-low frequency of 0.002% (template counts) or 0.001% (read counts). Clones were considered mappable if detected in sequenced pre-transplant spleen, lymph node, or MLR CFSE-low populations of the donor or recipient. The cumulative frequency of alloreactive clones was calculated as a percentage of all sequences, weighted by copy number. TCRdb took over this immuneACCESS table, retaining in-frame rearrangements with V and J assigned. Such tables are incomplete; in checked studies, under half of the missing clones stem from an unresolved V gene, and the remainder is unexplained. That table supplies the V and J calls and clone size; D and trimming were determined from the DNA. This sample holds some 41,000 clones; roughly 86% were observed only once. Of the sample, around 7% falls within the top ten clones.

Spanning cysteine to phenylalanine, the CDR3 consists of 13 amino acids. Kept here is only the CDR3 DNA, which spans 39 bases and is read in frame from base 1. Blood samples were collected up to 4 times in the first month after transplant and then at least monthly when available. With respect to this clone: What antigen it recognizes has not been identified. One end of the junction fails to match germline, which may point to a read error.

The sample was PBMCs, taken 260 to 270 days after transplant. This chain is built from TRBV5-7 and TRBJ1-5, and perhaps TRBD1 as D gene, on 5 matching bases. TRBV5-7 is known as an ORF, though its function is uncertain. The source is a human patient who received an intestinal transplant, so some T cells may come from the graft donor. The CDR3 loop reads CASSLQGGQSQHF. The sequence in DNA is TGTGCCAGCAGCCTGCAGGGTGGTCAGTCCCAGCATTTT.